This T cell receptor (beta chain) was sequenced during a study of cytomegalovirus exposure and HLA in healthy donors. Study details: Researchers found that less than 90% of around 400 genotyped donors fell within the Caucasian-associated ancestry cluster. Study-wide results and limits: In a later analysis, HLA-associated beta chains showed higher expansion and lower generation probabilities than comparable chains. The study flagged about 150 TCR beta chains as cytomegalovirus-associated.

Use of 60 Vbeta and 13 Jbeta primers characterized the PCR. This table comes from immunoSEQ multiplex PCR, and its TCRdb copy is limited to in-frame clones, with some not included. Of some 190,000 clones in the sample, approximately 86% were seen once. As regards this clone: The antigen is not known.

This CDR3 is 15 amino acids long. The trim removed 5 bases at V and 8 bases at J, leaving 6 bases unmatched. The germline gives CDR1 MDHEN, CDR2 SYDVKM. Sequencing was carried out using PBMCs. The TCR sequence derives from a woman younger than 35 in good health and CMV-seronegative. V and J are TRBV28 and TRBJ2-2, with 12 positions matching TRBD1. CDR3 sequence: CASSGDRGPRGELFF. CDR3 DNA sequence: TGTGCCAGCAGTGGGGACAGGGGGCCCCGAGGGGAGCTGTTTTTT.